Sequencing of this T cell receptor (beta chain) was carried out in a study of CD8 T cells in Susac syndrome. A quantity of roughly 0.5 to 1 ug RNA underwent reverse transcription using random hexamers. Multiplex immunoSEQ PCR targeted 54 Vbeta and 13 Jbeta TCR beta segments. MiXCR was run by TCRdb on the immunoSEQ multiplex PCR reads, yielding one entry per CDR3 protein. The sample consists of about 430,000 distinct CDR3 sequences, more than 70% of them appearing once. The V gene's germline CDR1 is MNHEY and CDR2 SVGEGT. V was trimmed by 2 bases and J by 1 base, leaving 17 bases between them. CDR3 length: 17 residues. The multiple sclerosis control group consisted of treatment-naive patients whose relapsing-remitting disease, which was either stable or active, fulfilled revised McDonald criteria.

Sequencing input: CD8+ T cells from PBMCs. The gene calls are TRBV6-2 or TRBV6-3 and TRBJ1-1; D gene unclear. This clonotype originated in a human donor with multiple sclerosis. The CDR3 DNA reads TGTGCCAGCAGTTACCTTCCTCTGTGGAAGCGGAACACTGAAGCTTTCTTT. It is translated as CASSYLPLWKRNTEAFF.